The 11 T cell receptor beta chains listed next were all sequenced from one sample in a study of blood T cell repertoires in COVID-19. Data came from immunoSEQ multiplex PCR; TCRdb stores just in-frame clones and leaves some out. The repertoire holds fewer than 500,000 clones, with approximately 90% as singletons. Sequenced: peripheral blood. These receptors were taken from a man aged 18 to 29 with COVID-19, enrolled during active disease.

The sample holds one count of this clone. The rearrangement joins TRBV7-9 to TRBJ1-4, with a weak D call TRBD1 (6 bases). This CDR3 has 14 amino acids. CDR1 and CDR2 (germline): SEHNR, FQNEAQ (reference sequence). Trimming removed 2 bases from V and 5 bases from J, with 9 bases in between. CDR3 sequence reads: CASSLSQGNEKLFF. The CDR3 DNA sequence: TGTGCCAGCAGCTTATCACAGGGAAATGAAAAACTGTTTTTT.

The rearrangement uses TRBV27 and TRBJ2-7, with 11 bases that match TRBD1. After removal of 6 bases from V and 5 bases from J, the junction contained 6 bases not matched to a gene. Germline CDR1 and CDR2: MNHEY and SMNVEV (reference sequence). This CDR3 spans 14 amino acids. CDR3 amino acids: CASSRGQGEHEQYF. The CDR3 DNA reads as TGTGCCAGCAGCCGGGGACAGGGGGAACACGAGCAGTACTTC.

The chain uses TRBV10-1 and TRBJ2-1; the D is unclear. Germline V lookup: CDR1 WNHNN, CDR2 SYGVQD (reference sequence). The CDR3 covers 12 residues. V lost 3 bases and J 4 bases, leaving 4 bases between the germline ends. CDR3 sequence: CASSDSYNEQFF. The DNA of the CDR3 is TGCGCCAGCAGTGACTCGTACAATGAGCAGTTCTTC.

The chain recombines TRBV6-1 with TRBJ1-5, with D possibly being TRBD1 (6 bases). Germline lookup yields CDR1 MNHNS and CDR2 SASEGT. The V end was cut by 0 bases, the J end by 6 bases, with 6 bases between. CDR3 size: 13 residues. CDR3 sequence reads: CASSEARGQPQHF. CDR3 nucleotides: TGTGCCAGCAGTGAAGCCAGGGGTCAGCCCCAGCATTTT.

The chain has TRBV3-1 (or the pseudogene TRBV3-2) and TRBJ2-7; 8 bases map to TRBD1. The CDR3 consists of 15 residues. Germline CDR1 LGHDT, CDR2 YNNKEL (reference sequence). The V gene end was trimmed by 8 bases and the J gene end by 1 base; junction bases not matched to a gene: 10. The CDR3 region has the DNA TGTGCCAGCGGACCTACAGGGGGAAGGTCCTACGAGCAGTACTTC. This translates into CASGPTGGRSYEQYF.

V and J are TRBV30 and TRBJ2-3, with D perhaps matching TRBD2 (6 bases). V was cut by 0 bases and J by 5 bases, with 15 bases left in between. CDR1 GTSNPN and CDR2 SVGIG come from the germline V gene (reference sequence). The CDR3 spans 15 residues. CDR3 DNA: TGTGCCTGGAGTGTCCACACGGGAGCGGGAGATACGCAGTATTTT. Translation: CAWSVHTGAGDTQYF.

J is TRBJ1-6 and V is TRBV15; D may be TRBD1 (5 bases). Trimming stripped 0 bases from V and 10 bases from J, with 10 bases between. The CDR3 length is 14 residues. Germline CDR1 and CDR2: LNHNV and YYDKDF (reference sequence). This CDR3 reads CATSRDRVESPLHF. CDR3 sequence (DNA): TGTGCCACCAGCAGAGACAGGGTTGAGTCACCCCTCCACTTT.

The chain recombines TRBV2 with TRBJ2-1, with a possible D match to TRBD1 (5 bases). Per the germline V gene, CDR1 is SNHLY and CDR2 is FYNNEI. The V end lost 2 bases, the J end lost 1 base, and 18 bases lay between the germline ends. This CDR3 region has 18 residues. CDR3 sequence (DNA): TGTGCCAGCAGTGAAAGATTCAGGGTAGCTGGTTCCTACAATGAGCAGTTCTTC. Protein sequence: CASSERFRVAGSYNEQFF.

The rearrangement uses TRBV24-1 and TRBJ2-7; 7 bases are a match to TRBD2. V dropped 6 bases and J dropped 7; count of bases not matched to a gene: 11. Germline V gene data show CDR1 as KGHDR and CDR2 as SFDVKD. The CDR3 spans 14 residues. The DNA of the CDR3 is TGTGCCACCAGTAGCGGGGACCCTCTATATGAGCAGTACTTC. This translates into CATSSGDPLYEQYF.

The chain is built from TRBV7-9 and TRBJ2-5; tentative D call: TRBD2 (6 bases). This CDR3 region has 14 residues. V was pared by 0 bases and J by 4 bases, with 9 bases between. Germline CDR1 and CDR2: SEHNR and FQNEAQ (reference sequence). Written as DNA, the CDR3 is TGTGCCAGCAGCTTAGCGCACGGGGGAGAGACCCAGTACTTC. It translates to CASSLAHGGETQYF.

This clone was recorded many times. The chain combines TRBV9 with TRBJ2-3, with D hard to call. The CDR3 length is 15 residues. Trimming stripped 3 bases from V and 4 bases from J, with 15 bases between. Germline CDR1 is SGDLS and CDR2 is YYNGEE. The CDR3 region is CASSEGQRFADTQYF. In DNA form, the CDR3 reads TGTGCCAGCAGCGAAGGCCAGCGCTTCGCAGATACGCAGTATTTT. Looking up the rest from reference TRBV9 and TRBJ2-3 gives the full variable domain: DSGVTQTPKHLITATGQRVTLRCSPRSGDLSVYWYQQSLDQGLQFLIQYYNGEERAKGNILERFSAQQFPDLHSELNLSSLELGDSALYFCASSEGQRFADTQYFGPGTRLTVL.